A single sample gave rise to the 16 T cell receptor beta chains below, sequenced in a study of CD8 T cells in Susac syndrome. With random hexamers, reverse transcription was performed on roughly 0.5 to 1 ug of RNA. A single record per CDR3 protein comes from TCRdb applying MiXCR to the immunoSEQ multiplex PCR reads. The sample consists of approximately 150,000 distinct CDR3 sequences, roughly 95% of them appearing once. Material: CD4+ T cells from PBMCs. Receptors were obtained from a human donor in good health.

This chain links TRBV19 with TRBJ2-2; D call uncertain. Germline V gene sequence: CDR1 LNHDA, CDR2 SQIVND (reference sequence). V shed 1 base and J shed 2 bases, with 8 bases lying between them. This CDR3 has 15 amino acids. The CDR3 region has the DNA TGTGCCAGTAGTATAGTGACGGCCAACACCGGGGAGCTGTTTTTT. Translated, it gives CASSIVTANTGELFF.

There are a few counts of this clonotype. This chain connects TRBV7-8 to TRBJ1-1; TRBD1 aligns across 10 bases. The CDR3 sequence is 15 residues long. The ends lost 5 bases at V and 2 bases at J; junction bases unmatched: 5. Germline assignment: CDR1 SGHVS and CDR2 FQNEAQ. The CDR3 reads CASSGRDRGNTEAFF. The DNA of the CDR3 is TGTGCCAGCAGCGGCCGGGACAGGGGCAACACTGAAGCTTTCTTT.

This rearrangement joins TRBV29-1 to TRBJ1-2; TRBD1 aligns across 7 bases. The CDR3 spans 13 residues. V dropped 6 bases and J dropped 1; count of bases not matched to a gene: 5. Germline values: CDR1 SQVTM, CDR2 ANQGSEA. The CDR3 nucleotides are TGCAGCGTATCCCGACAGGGTAACTATGGCTACACCTTC. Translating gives CSVSRQGNYGYTF.

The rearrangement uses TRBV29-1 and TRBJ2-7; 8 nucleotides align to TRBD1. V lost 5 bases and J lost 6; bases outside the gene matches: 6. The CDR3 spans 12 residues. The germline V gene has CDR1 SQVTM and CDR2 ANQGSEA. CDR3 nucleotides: TGCAGCGTTTCGACAGGGGATGGCGAGCAGTACTTC. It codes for CSVSTGDGEQYF.

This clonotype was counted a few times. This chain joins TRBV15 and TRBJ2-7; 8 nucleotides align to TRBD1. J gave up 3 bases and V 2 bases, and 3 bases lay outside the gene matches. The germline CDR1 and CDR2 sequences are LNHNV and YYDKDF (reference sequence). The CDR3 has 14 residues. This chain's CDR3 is CATSRTGGGYEQYF. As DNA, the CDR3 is TGTGCCACCAGCAGAACAGGGGGTGGCTACGAGCAGTACTTC.

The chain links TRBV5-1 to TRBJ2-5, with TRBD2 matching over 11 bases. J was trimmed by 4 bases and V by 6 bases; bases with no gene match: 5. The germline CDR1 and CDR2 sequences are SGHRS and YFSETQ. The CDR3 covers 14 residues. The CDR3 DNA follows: TGCGCCAGCAATAGCGGGGGGGCCCGAGAGACCCAGTACTTC. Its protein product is CASNSGGARETQYF.

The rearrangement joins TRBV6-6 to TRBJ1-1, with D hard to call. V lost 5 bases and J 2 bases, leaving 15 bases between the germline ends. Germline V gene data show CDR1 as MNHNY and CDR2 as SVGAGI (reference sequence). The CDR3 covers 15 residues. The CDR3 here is CASSQVATGNTEAFF. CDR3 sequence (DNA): TGTGCCAGCAGTCAGGTCGCAACTGGAAACACTGAAGCTTTCTTT.

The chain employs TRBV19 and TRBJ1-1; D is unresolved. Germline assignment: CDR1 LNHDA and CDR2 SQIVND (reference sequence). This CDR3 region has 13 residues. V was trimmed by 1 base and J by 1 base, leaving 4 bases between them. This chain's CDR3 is CASSIGQNTEAFF. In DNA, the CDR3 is TGTGCCAGTAGTATAGGGCAGAACACTGAAGCTTTCTTT.

Here the CDR3 DNA reads TGTGCCAGCAGCACAGGGATGGCGGCTGCCTACGAGCAGTACTTC. Protein product: CASSTGMAAAYEQYF. The rearrangement links TRBV7-9 to TRBJ2-7, with D possibly TRBD1 on 6 matching bases. From germline, CDR1 is SEHNR and CDR2 FQNEAQ (reference sequence). V shed 5 bases and J shed 2 bases, with 16 bases lying between them. CDR3 length: 15 residues.

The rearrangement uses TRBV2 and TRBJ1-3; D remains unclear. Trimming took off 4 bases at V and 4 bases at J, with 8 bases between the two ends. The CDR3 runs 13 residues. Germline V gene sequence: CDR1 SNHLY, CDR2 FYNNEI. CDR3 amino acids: CASSGEVGNTIYF. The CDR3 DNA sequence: TGTGCCAGCAGTGGGGAAGTGGGAAACACCATATATTTT.

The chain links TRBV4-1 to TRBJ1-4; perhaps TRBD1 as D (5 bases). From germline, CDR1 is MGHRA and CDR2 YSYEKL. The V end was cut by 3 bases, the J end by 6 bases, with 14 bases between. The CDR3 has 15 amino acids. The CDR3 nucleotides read TGCGCCAGCAGCCACACCGGGGCCGGCGATGAAAAACTGTTTTTT. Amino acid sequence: CASSHTGAGDEKLFF.

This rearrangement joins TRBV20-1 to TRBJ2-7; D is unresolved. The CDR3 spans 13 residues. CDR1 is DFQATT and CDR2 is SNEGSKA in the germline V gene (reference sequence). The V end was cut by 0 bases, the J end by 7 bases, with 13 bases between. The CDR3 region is CSARDPKVREQYF. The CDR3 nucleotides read TGCAGTGCTAGAGACCCAAAAGTTCGGGAGCAGTACTTC.

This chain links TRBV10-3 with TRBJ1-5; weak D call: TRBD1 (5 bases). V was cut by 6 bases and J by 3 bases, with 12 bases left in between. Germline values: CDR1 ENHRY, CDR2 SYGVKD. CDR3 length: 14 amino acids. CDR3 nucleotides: TGTGCCATCAGCACGGGACCTAACAATCAGCCCCAGCATTTT. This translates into CAISTGPNNQPQHF.

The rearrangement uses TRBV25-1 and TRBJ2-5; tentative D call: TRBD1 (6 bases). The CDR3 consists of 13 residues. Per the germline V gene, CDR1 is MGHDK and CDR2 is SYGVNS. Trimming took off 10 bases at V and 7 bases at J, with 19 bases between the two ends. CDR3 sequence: CATQGRVEGTQYF. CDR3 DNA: TGTGCCACCCAGGGGCGGGTCGAAGGGACCCAGTACTTC.

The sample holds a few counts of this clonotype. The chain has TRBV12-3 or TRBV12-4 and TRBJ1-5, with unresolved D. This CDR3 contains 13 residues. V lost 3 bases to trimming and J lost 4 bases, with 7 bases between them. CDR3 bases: TGTGCCAGCAGTTTTGGATCAAATCAGCCCCAGCATTTT. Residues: CASSFGSNQPQHF.

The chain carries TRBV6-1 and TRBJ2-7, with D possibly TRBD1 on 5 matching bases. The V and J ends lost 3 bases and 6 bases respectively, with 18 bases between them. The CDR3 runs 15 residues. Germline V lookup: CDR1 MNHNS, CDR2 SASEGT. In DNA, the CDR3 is TGTGCCAGCAGTGACCCCGGACAAGGCCTGGGCGAGCAGTACTTC. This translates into CASSDPGQGLGEQYF.